These 7 T cell receptor beta chains came from one sample sequenced in a study of shared clonotypes between healthy human individuals. Sequencing was performed with immunoSEQ multiplex PCR; in TCRdb, only in-frame clones are kept and a portion is missing. The repertoire holds about 2.1 million clones, with 93% as singletons. The naive CD8 population came from CD45RO-negative cells selected for CCR7, without terminally differentiated effector memory CD45RA+ cells. The sample was naive CD8+ T cells from PBMCs. The source is a man between 18 and 35 years old in good health. Some clones in this sample may be carry-over from other donors' samples.

This clone was seen just once. The rearrangement joins TRBV28 to TRBJ2-7; 10 nucleotides line up with TRBD2. V dropped 6 bases and J dropped 6; count of bases not matched to a gene: 11. There are 15 residues in the CDR3. The germline CDR1 and CDR2 sequences are MDHEN and SYDVKM. The CDR3 region is CASSPSVASGSEQYF. CDR3 nucleotides: TGTGCCAGCAGCCCAAGTGTAGCTAGCGGGAGCGAGCAGTACTTC. The variable domain in full, completed from reference TRBV28 and TRBJ2-7, reads DVKVTQSSRYLVKRTGEKVFLECVQDMDHENMFWYRQDPGLGLRLIYFSYDVKMKEKGDIPEGYSVSREKKERFSLILESASTNQTSMYLCASSPSVASGSEQYFGPGTRLTVT.

The V call is TRBV9, the J call TRBJ2-1, with a possible D match to TRBD2 (5 bases). CDR1 is SGDLS, CDR2 YYNGEE, per germline. V gave up 0 bases and J gave up 3 bases, with 10 bases separating them. This CDR3 has 15 residues. This CDR3 is CASSVGGSVYNEQFF. The CDR3 DNA reads TGTGCCAGCAGCGTAGGTGGGAGTGTCTACAATGAGCAGTTCTTC. Full variable domain (missing parts from reference TRBV9 and TRBJ2-1): DSGVTQTPKHLITATGQRVTLRCSPRSGDLSVYWYQQSLDQGLQFLIQYYNGEERAKGNILERFSAQQFPDLHSELNLSSLELGDSALYFCASSVGGSVYNEQFFGPGTRLTVL.

The V call is TRBV27, the J call TRBJ2-3, with unresolved D. The CDR3 consists of 13 residues. Trimming took 2 bases from V and 4 from J, leaving 7 bases between them. In germline, CDR1 is MNHEY, CDR2 SMNVEV (reference sequence). CDR3 nucleotide sequence: TGTGCCAGCAGTTTAGGGTCCCCAGATACGCAGTATTTT. Protein product: CASSLGSPDTQYF.

This clone showed up just once. This chain links TRBV2 with TRBJ2-3; 11 bases map to TRBD2. Germline V gene data show CDR1 as SNHLY and CDR2 as FYNNEI. V dropped 6 bases and J dropped 6; count of bases not matched to a gene: 8. This CDR3 has 15 residues. The CDR3 nucleotides read TGTGCCAGCAGCGAAACTAGCGGGAGATCTGATACGCAGTATTTT. Residues: CASSETSGRSDTQYF.

The chain couples TRBV28 to TRBJ2-7, with D hard to call. CDR1 is MDHEN and CDR2 is SYDVKM in the germline V gene. V was cut by 5 bases and J by 3 bases, with 14 bases left in between. CDR3 size: 14 residues. Written as DNA, the CDR3 is TGTGCCAGCAGTCTCCGAACAGTATTCTACGAGCAGTACTTC. As protein: CASSLRTVFYEQYF.

V gene TRBV28 combines with J gene TRBJ2-6, with D hard to call. In germline, CDR1 is MDHEN, CDR2 SYDVKM. This CDR3 region has 18 residues. V was pared by 5 bases and J by 1 base, with 18 bases between. For the CDR3, the DNA is TGTGCCAGCAGTCGCCCCCCAACCGTGTTGTCTGGGGCCAACGTCCTGACTTTC. Its protein product is CASSRPPTVLSGANVLTF.

This chain joins TRBV4-2 and TRBJ2-2, with TRBD2 matching 7 bases. Germline V CDR1 and CDR2: LGHNA, YNFKEQ. With 5 bases clipped from V and 0 bases from J, the junction kept 3 bases outside the gene matches. CDR3 size: 15 residues. CDR3 nucleotides: TGTGCCAGCAGCTACCTAGCGGCGAACACCGGGGAGCTGTTTTTT. Encoded protein: CASSYLAANTGELFF.